Listed below are T cell receptor beta chains from one sample, sequenced in a study of cytomegalovirus exposure and HLA in healthy donors. The assay was immunoSEQ multiplex PCR, and TCRdb's table has in-frame clones only and misses some. Here the sample spans tens of thousands of clones, more than 50% being singletons. Sequenced material: PBMCs. The receptors derive from a male donor in good health and CMV-seropositive. Both conserved end residues are part of each CDR3. D genes are given only for firm matches. Size tells how often a clone was seen (once, few, many) or the class of an expanded clone, and some rows leave it out.

D: TRBD2
J: TRBJ2-7
V: TRBV29-1
size: -
DNA: TGCAGCGTTGAAGGGGGGTTAGCGGGGGGCGCCTACGAGCAGTACTTC
CDR3: CSVEGGLAGGAYEQYF

D: TRBD2
J: TRBJ2-1
V: TRBV2
size: few
DNA: TGTGCCAGCAGTGATATAGCGGGAGTCCACAATGAGCAGTTCTTC
CDR3: CASSDIAGVHNEQFF

D: -
J: TRBJ1-5
V: TRBV4-1
size: -
DNA: TGCGCCAGCAGCCAAGTAACGGGGGGAAATCAGCCCCAGCATTTT
CDR3: CASSQVTGGNQPQHF

D: TRBD2
J: TRBJ2-3
V: TRBV29-1
size: -
DNA: TGCAGCTACTTCGGGGGGAGCACAGATACGCAGTATTTT
CDR3: CSYFGGSTDTQYF

D: -
J: TRBJ1-5
V: TRBV5-6
size: -
DNA: TGTGCCAGCAGCTTGGGGGCAGGGAGCAATCAGCCCCAGCATTTT
CDR3: CASSLGAGSNQPQHF

D: TRBD1
J: TRBJ1-5
V: TRBV28
size: -
DNA: TGTGCCAGCAGTTTAGGGCAGGGGGCCCAGCCCCAGCATTTT
CDR3: CASSLGQGAQPQHF

D: TRBD1
J: TRBJ1-3
V: TRBV11-2
size: -
DNA: TGTGCCAGCAGCTCTCGGGACAGAGGGTCTGGAAACACCATATATTTT
CDR3: CASSSRDRGSGNTIYF

D: TRBD2
J: TRBJ2-7
V: TRBV6-5
size: -
DNA: TGTGCCAGCAGTTACTCGCTCGGCGGGAGCTACGAGCAGTACTTC
CDR3: CASSYSLGGSYEQYF

D: TRBD1
J: TRBJ1-2
V: TRBV2
size: -
DNA: TGTGCCAGCACCGAGACAGGGGGCGAAGATGGCTACACCTTC
CDR3: CASTETGGEDGYTF

D: TRBD2
J: TRBJ2-5
V: TRBV9
size: -
DNA: TGTGCCAGCAGCGTAGCCGCTAGCGGTGTGAAGGAGACCCAGTACTTC
CDR3: CASSVAASGVKETQYF

D: -
J: TRBJ2-5
V: TRBV27
size: -
DNA: TGTGCCAGCCGTTCGTTGTCTACAGGTTTGTGGGCGGAGACCCAGTACTTC
CDR3: CASRSLSTGLWAETQYF

D: -
J: TRBJ2-6
V: TRBV11-2
size: -
DNA: TGTGCCAGCAGTGGGCCAGGGCCCGGGGCCAACGTCCTGACTTTC
CDR3: CASSGPGPGANVLTF

D: -
J: TRBJ1-6
V: TRBV5-6
size: -
DNA: TGTGCCAGCAGCCAGACGGTGGTAGGGGATAGACCCCTCCACTTT
CDR3: CASSQTVVGDRPLHF

D: -
J: TRBJ1-2
V: TRBV5-6
size: -
DNA: TGTGCCAGCAGCCAGGAGGGTACGGGACACTATGGCTACACCTTC
CDR3: CASSQEGTGHYGYTF

D: TRBD2
J: TRBJ2-1
V: TRBV30
size: -
DNA: TGTCCAGGGAGCGGGGGGGCGAATGAGCAGTTCTTC
CDR3: CPGSGGANEQFF

D: -
J: TRBJ2-3
V: TRBV27
size: -
DNA: TGTGCCAGCAGTTTAAGCGGAGCTAGCACAGATACGCAGTATTTT
CDR3: CASSLSGASTDTQYF

D: -
J: TRBJ2-1
V: TRBV29-1
size: -
DNA: TGCAGCGTTGAAGACGGGGGGCGGGGTGAGCAGTTCTTC
CDR3: CSVEDGGRGEQFF

D: TRBD2
J: TRBJ2-1
V: TRBV9
size: -
DNA: TGTGCCAGCAGCTTCGGGACTAGCATCGATGAGCAGTTCTTC
CDR3: CASSFGTSIDEQFF

D: -
J: TRBJ1-1
V: TRBV19
size: -
DNA: TGTGCCAGTAGTATAGATATCGGGACACACATGAACACTGAAGCTTTCTTT
CDR3: CASSIDIGTHMNTEAFF

D: -
J: TRBJ1-2
V: TRBV21-1
size: -
DNA: TGTGCCAGCAGCAAAAGTCGACTTTTTAACTATGGCTACACCTTC
CDR3: CASSKSRLFNYGYTF

D: TRBD2
J: TRBJ2-1
V: TRBV5-3
size: -
DNA: TGTGCCAGAAGCCCCCGGGCGGGAGGCTTCAATGAGCAGTTCTTC
CDR3: CARSPRAGGFNEQFF

D: -
J: TRBJ2-2
V: TRBV29-1
size: -
DNA: TGCAGCGTTGAAGTGCCTGACGGGACTTTCACCGGGGAGCTGTTTTTT
CDR3: CSVEVPDGTFTGELFF

D: TRBD1
J: TRBJ1-1
V: TRBV28
size: -
DNA: TGTGCCAGCAATTTCCGCTACTCCAGGGGGATGAACACTGAAGCTTTCTTT
CDR3: CASNFRYSRGMNTEAFF

D: -
J: TRBJ2-7
V: TRBV18
size: -
DNA: TGTGCCAGCTCACCGGAGTCGGGGTTGAGCTCCTACGAGCAGTACTTC
CDR3: CASSPESGLSSYEQYF

D: -
J: TRBJ2-5
V: TRBV5-1
size: few
DNA: TGCGCCAGCAGCTTGGAAGGTTGGGGAGGAGAGACCCAGTACTTC
CDR3: CASSLEGWGGETQYF

D: TRBD1
J: TRBJ2-6
V: TRBV2
size: -
DNA: TGTGCCAGCAGTGAAAGTGTCCTTTGGGGGACAGGCAACTCTGGGGCCAACGTCCTGACTTTC
CDR3: CASSESVLWGTGNSGANVLTF

D: -
J: TRBJ2-3
V: TRBV2
size: -
DNA: TGTGCCAGCAGTCCAGACAGACCGAGCACAGATACGCAGTATTTT
CDR3: CASSPDRPSTDTQYF

D: TRBD1
J: TRBJ2-7
V: TRBV28
size: once
DNA: TGTGCCAGCAGTCCCCCTATAGGGACAGGGGGCTACGAGCAGTACTTC
CDR3: CASSPPIGTGGYEQYF

D: TRBD1
J: TRBJ2-7
V: TRBV7-9
size: few
DNA: TGTGCCAGCAGCTCGCGTCCTACAGGGGCTTGGTCCGAGCAGTACTTC
CDR3: CASSSRPTGAWSEQYF

D: -
J: TRBJ2-3
V: TRBV7-9
size: -
DNA: TGTGCCAGCAGCTCCGTAGAAGATACGCAGTATTTT
CDR3: CASSSVEDTQYF

D: TRBD2
J: TRBJ2-3
V: TRBV30
size: -
DNA: TGTGCCTGGAGTTTACGGGGCGGGGGGAGCACAGATACGCAGTATTTT
CDR3: CAWSLRGGGSTDTQYF

D: TRBD2
J: TRBJ2-1
V: TRBV9
size: few
DNA: TGTGCCAGCAGCGTGGGAGTGGTTGGACTAGCGGGACAGTTCTTC
CDR3: CASSVGVVGLAGQFF

D: TRBD2
J: TRBJ2-7
V: TRBV5-4
size: -
DNA: TGTGCCAGCAGCCGAAAGCCGGGACTAGCGGGAGCCCCCCTTACCTACGAGCAGTACTTC
CDR3: CASSRKPGLAGAPLTYEQYF

D: -
J: TRBJ1-4
V: TRBV28
size: -
DNA: TGTGCCAGCAGTTCACGGGGGGGCACTAATGAAAAACTGTTTTTT
CDR3: CASSSRGGTNEKLFF

D: TRBD1
J: TRBJ1-1
V: TRBV19
size: few
DNA: TGTGCCAGTAGTCCAAGGACAGGGGGGATATTGAACACTGAAGCTTTCTTT
CDR3: CASSPRTGGILNTEAFF

D: TRBD2
J: TRBJ2-1
V: TRBV9
size: few
DNA: TGTGCCAGCAGCGGTAACGAGGACCTTAGCGGGTCCTCCTACAATGAGCAGTTCTTC
CDR3: CASSGNEDLSGSSYNEQFF

D: -
J: TRBJ2-6
V: TRBV19
size: -
DNA: TGTGCCAGTAGTGGGAGCTCTGGGGCCAACGTCCTGACTTTC
CDR3: CASSGSSGANVLTF

D: -
J: TRBJ2-7
V: TRBV28
size: -
DNA: TGTGCCAGCAGTTTAGATCCCGGGGACTACGAGCAGTACTTC
CDR3: CASSLDPGDYEQYF